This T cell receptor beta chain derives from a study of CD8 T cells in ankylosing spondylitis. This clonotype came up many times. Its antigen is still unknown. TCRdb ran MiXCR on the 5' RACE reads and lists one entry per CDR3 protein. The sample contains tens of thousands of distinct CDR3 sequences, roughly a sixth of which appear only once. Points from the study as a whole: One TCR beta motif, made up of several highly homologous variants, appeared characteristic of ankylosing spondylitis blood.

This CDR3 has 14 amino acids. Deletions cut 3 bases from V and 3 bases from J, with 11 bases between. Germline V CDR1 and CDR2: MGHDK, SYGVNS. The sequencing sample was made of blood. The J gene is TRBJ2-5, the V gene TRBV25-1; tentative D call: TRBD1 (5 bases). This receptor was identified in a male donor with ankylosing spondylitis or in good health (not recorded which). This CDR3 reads CASSDTRQKETQYF. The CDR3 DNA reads TGTGCCAGCAGTGATACGAGACAGAAAGAGACCCAGTACTTC.